This entry lists 12 T cell receptor beta chains sequenced from one sample in a study of siplizumab effects on memory and regulatory T cells. Using immunoSEQ multiplex PCR, the repertoire was profiled, and TCRdb retains in-frame clones only, with some absent. The sample lists 90,000 to 120,000 clones; roughly 94% were seen once. The sequencing sample was made of Tregs sorted from blood. Source of these receptors: a human donor in good health.

V and J are TRBV6-4 and TRBJ2-3; maybe TRBD2 (5 bases). Germline-derived CDR1 and CDR2 are MRHNA and SNTAGT. The CDR3 sequence is 15 residues long. V was pared by 1 base and J by 6 bases, with 14 bases between. CDR3 bases: TGTGCCAGCAGTGACTTGGACTTACCGAGGGATACGCAGTATTTT. The encoded protein is CASSDLDLPRDTQYF.

This sequence joins TRBV23-1 and TRBJ1-1, with 8 bases matching TRBD1. TRBV23-1 falls under the ORF class, with uncertain function. The length of the CDR3 is 21 residues. V was clipped by 2 bases and J by 1 base; unmatched bases: 21. CDR3 amino acids: CASSQKLGQGAGRFWNTEAFF. DNA of the CDR3: TGCGCCAGCAGTCAAAAGTTGGGGCAGGGGGCGGGAAGATTCTGGAACACTGAAGCTTTCTTT.

This chain uses TRBV19 with TRBJ1-2; D remains unclear. Trimming took 3 bases from V and 2 from J, leaving 16 bases between them. From germline, CDR1 is LNHDA and CDR2 SQIVND (reference sequence). The CDR3 consists of 16 residues. In DNA, the CDR3 is TGTGCCAGTAGTATGGCCCCTTTGGGAGGAAACTATGGCTACACCTTC. Amino acid sequence: CASSMAPLGGNYGYTF.

V and J are TRBV6-5 and TRBJ2-6, with 7 nucleotides matching TRBD1. V shed 6 bases, J shed 2 bases, and the junction held 4 bases outside the gene matches. Germline V CDR1 and CDR2: MNHEY, SVGAGI. The CDR3 is made up of 15 amino acids. The chain's CDR3 is CASSIGGAGANVLTF. In DNA form, the CDR3 reads TGTGCCAGCAGCATAGGGGGCGCTGGGGCCAACGTCCTGACTTTC.

This clone has just a few counts. J is TRBJ1-2 and V is TRBV9; 9 bases fit TRBD1. V lost 3 bases and J lost 5; bases outside the gene matches: 2. This CDR3 spans 13 amino acids. Germline-derived CDR1 and CDR2 are SGDLS and YYNGEE. DNA for the CDR3: TGTGCCAGCAGCGGGACAGGGGAGTATGGCTACACCTTC. Translation gives CASSGTGEYGYTF.

The gene calls are TRBV6-5 and TRBJ1-4, with 8 bases identical to TRBD1. Germline V lookup: CDR1 MNHEY, CDR2 SVGAGI. Trimming at V came to 6 bases and at J to 5 bases, leaving 8 bases not matched to a gene. This CDR3 has 15 amino acids. The CDR3 DNA reads TGTGCCAGCAGCCCAGGACAGGGCTCCAATGAAAAACTGTTTTTT. Its protein product is CASSPGQGSNEKLFF.

The chain links TRBV6-1 to TRBJ2-3; TRBD1 might be the D (5 bases). CDR3 length: 13 residues. CDR1 is MNHNS and CDR2 is SASEGT in the germline V gene. V gave up 10 bases and J gave up 7 bases, with 18 bases separating them. The CDR3 is CATPGMLGHTQYF. CDR3 sequence (DNA): TGTGCCACCCCGGGTATGTTGGGGCATACGCAGTATTTT.

This chain connects TRBV13 to TRBJ2-3, with 12 bases matching TRBD2. J lost 6 bases, V lost 5 bases, and 3 bases had no gene match. Looked up from germline, CDR1 is PRHDT and CDR2 is FYEKMQ (reference sequence). This CDR3 has 14 amino acids. The DNA of the CDR3 is TGTGCCAGCAGCCGACTAGCGGGAGCGGATACGCAGTATTTT. Protein product: CASSRLAGADTQYF.

The rearrangement links TRBV5-6 to TRBJ1-2; maybe TRBD1 (5 bases). Deletions cut 4 bases from V and 4 bases from J, with 17 bases between. CDR3 length: 15 amino acids. Germline V gene data show CDR1 as SGHDT and CDR2 as YYEEEE. CDR3 sequence reads: CASSPRVTPIYGYTF. CDR3 sequence (DNA): TGTGCCAGCAGCCCCAGGGTCACCCCAATCTATGGCTACACCTTC.

A note on this clone: A read error may account for a junction end that differs from germline. This rearrangement joins TRBV28 to TRBJ2-7, with 7 bases lining up with TRBD2. The CDR3 consists of 11 residues. Germline V gene sequence: CDR1 MDHEN, CDR2 SYDVKM. The CDR3 sequence: CASSSMGGVIF. CDR3 coding DNA: TGTGCCAGCAGTTCCATGGGGGGGGTCATCTTC. Full variable domain (missing parts from reference TRBV28 and TRBJ2-7): DVKVTQSSRYLVKRTGEKVFLECVQDMDHENMFWYRQDPGLGLRLIYFSYDVKMKEKGDIPEGYSVSREKKERFSLILESASTNQTSMYLCASSSMGGVIFGPGTRLTVT.

The gene calls are TRBV6-5 and TRBJ2-7, with 11 bases fitting TRBD2. Per germline, CDR1 MNHEY and CDR2 SVGAGI. V lost 2 bases, J lost 3 bases, and 3 bases stayed unmatched. The CDR3 consists of 15 residues. CDR3 sequence reads: CASSYMGTSGYEQYF. CDR3 DNA: TGTGCCAGCAGTTACATGGGGACTAGCGGCTACGAGCAGTACTTC.

The V and J genes are TRBV11-2 and TRBJ2-3, with TRBD2 as a possible D gene (6 bases). The CDR3 is made up of 15 amino acids. The germline V gene has CDR1 SGHAT and CDR2 FQNNGV. V lost 6 bases and J lost 4, with 17 bases in between. For the CDR3, the DNA is TGTGCCAGCAGTCCCCGTGGAGGGTCAGCAGATACGCAGTATTTT. Translation gives CASSPRGGSADTQYF.